The 13 T cell receptor beta chains below were found in one sample sequenced in a study of OX40 agonist ivuxolimab in advanced cancers. Here immunoSEQ multiplex PCR was the method, and the copy in TCRdb shows in-frame clones only, minus some. Seen here are roughly 60,000 clones, about 83% observed once, and the top ten hold 0.6% to 0.7%. Sequenced here: CD4+ or CD8+ T cells sorted from blood, sampled in a trial of the OX40 agonist ivuxolimab. The receptors were sampled from an adult with an advanced solid tumor such as melanoma, head and neck, liver or kidney cancer.

This clone appeared a single time. J is TRBJ1-5 and V is TRBV19; D uncertain. Germline loops: CDR1 LNHDA, CDR2 SQIVND (reference sequence). CDR3 size: 15 residues. The V and J ends lost 8 bases and 0 bases respectively, with 14 bases between them. CDR3 sequence: CASAPSAYSNQPQHF. CDR3 nucleotide sequence: TGTGCCAGTGCCCCGTCGGCTTATAGCAATCAGCCCCAGCATTTT.

The chain links TRBV5-1 to TRBJ1-3, with 7 bases that match TRBD1. The CDR3 is 13 amino acids. J gave up 8 bases and V 5 bases, and 7 bases lay outside the gene matches. Germline V gene sequence: CDR1 SGHRS, CDR2 YFSETQ. The CDR3 DNA sequence: TGCGCCAGCAGTTTGACAGGGATGGACACCATATATTTT. Translating gives CASSLTGMDTIYF.

The genes are TRBV19 and TRBJ2-6; D is unresolved. With 3 bases removed from V and 0 bases from J, the gap between germline ends came to 12 bases. In germline, CDR1 is LNHDA, CDR2 SQIVND (reference sequence). CDR3 size: 17 residues. CDR3 in DNA: TGTGCCAGTAGTATGAGGCCGCCGTCCTCTGGGGCCAACGTCCTGACTTTC. It encodes CASSMRPPSSGANVLTF. Full variable domain (outside the CDR3, taken from reference TRBV19 and TRBJ2-6): DGGITQSPKYLFRKEGQNVTLSCEQNLNHDAMYWYRQDPGQGLRLIYYSQIVNDFQKGDIAEGYSVSREKKESFPLTVTSAQKNPTAFYLCASSMRPPSSGANVLTFGAGSRLTVL.

This chain links TRBV7-3 with TRBJ2-1; 9 nucleotides agree with TRBD2. From germline, CDR1 is SGHTA and CDR2 FQGTGA. With 2 bases clipped from V and 7 bases from J, the junction kept 6 bases outside the gene matches. The CDR3 has 15 residues. In DNA form, the CDR3 reads TGTGCCAGCAGCTTATTGGCTAGCGGGATAAATGAGCAGTTCTTC. Translated, it gives CASSLLASGINEQFF.

The chain is built from TRBV5-1 and TRBJ2-3; 8 bases map to TRBD1. Trimming took 7 bases from V and 2 from J; bases not matched to a gene: 6. CDR1 SGHRS and CDR2 YFSETQ come from the germline V gene. The CDR3 sequence is 14 residues long. CDR3 sequence (DNA): TGCGCCAGCGGCCGGGACAGGCTCACAGATACGCAGTATTTT. It is translated as CASGRDRLTDTQYF.

The chain couples TRBV5-1 to TRBJ2-1; D is unclear. Germline assignment: CDR1 SGHRS and CDR2 YFSETQ. V was shortened by 4 bases and J by 0 bases, with 11 bases between the two germline ends. The CDR3 loop spans 15 amino acids. The CDR3: CASSLLSSSYNEQFF. DNA for the CDR3: TGCGCCAGCAGCCTTCTCTCTAGCTCCTACAATGAGCAGTTCTTC.

The chain couples TRBV7-9 to TRBJ2-7; 11 bases line up with TRBD1. J was trimmed by 2 bases and V by 4 bases; bases with no gene match: 10. The length of the CDR3 is 17 residues. CDR1 is SEHNR, CDR2 FQNEAQ, per germline (reference sequence). CDR3 loop: CASSSTKPGQGAYEQYF. The CDR3, as DNA: TGTGCCAGCAGCTCCACTAAGCCGGGACAGGGGGCCTACGAGCAGTACTTC.

V is TRBV28 and J is TRBJ1-5, with 8 bases fitting TRBD1. CDR1 and CDR2 from the germline V gene are MDHEN and SYDVKM. This CDR3 is 16 amino acids long. Losses at the gene ends were 6 bases for V and 3 bases for J; bases not matched to a gene: 10. CDR3: CASSSWTGRNNQPQHF. DNA of the CDR3: TGTGCCAGCAGCTCGTGGACAGGGAGGAACAATCAGCCCCAGCATTTT.

The chain joins TRBV9 to TRBJ2-1, with 7 nucleotides matching TRBD2. V shed 4 bases and J 10 bases; nucleotides not matched to a gene: 8. CDR3 size: 13 residues. Per germline, CDR1 SGDLS and CDR2 YYNGEE. This CDR3 reads CASSTRLREEQFF. CDR3 bases: TGTGCCAGCAGCACGAGATTGCGGGAGGAGCAGTTCTTC.

The rearrangement links TRBV10-3 to TRBJ1-2; D not resolved. CDR3 size: 13 residues. Trimming left V 5 bases short and J 6 bases short, with 13 bases between. CDR1 and CDR2 from the germline V gene are ENHRY and SYGVKD. CDR3 amino acids: CAISSSGDDGYTF. CDR3 in DNA: TGTGCCATCAGTAGCTCAGGTGACGATGGCTACACCTTC.

The chain combines TRBV4-1 with TRBJ2-7; 7 nucleotides align to TRBD2. Germline CDR1 MGHRA, CDR2 YSYEKL. The CDR3 has 15 residues. Unmatched junction bases numbered 10, after V lost 6 bases and J lost 2 bases. CDR3 residues: CASSAWSGDTYEQYF. Written as DNA, the CDR3 is TGCGCCAGCAGTGCGTGGAGCGGGGATACCTACGAGCAGTACTTC.

The rearrangement uses TRBV28 and TRBJ2-7, with 9 positions matching TRBD1. With 8 bases clipped from V and 3 bases from J, the junction kept 8 bases outside the gene matches. CDR3 length: 14 residues. Per germline, CDR1 MDHEN and CDR2 SYDVKM. The CDR3 here is CASQNRGPIYEQYF. Here the CDR3 DNA reads TGTGCCAGCCAGAACAGGGGGCCAATCTACGAGCAGTACTTC.

The chain links TRBV5-4 to TRBJ2-5; 13 bases align to TRBD2. Germline-derived CDR1 and CDR2 are SGHNT and YYREEE (reference sequence). The length of the CDR3 is 15 residues. J lost 4 bases, V lost 3 bases, and 3 bases had no gene match. The CDR3 coding sequence is TGTGCCAGCAGCTCGGGACTAGCGGGAAGAGAGACCCAGTACTTC. It is translated as CASSSGLAGRETQYF.